These T cell receptor beta chains were read from a single sample in a study of blood T cell repertoires in COVID-19. Method: immunoSEQ multiplex PCR; TCRdb's copy keeps in-frame clones and lacks some. The sample records under 50,000 clones, roughly nine tenths being singletons. Sample: peripheral blood. These receptors were collected from a man in his 70s with active COVID-19. Both conserved end residues are part of each CDR3. D genes are given only for firm matches. Rows may omit the clone size; those that give it use once, few, many or a size class.

clone size	D gene	V gene	J gene	CDR3 length	CDR3 protein	CDR3 DNA
few	TRBD2	TRBV7-2	TRBJ2-5	17	CASSLGNSGAPQETQYF	TGTGCCAGCAGCTTAGGCAATAGCGGGGCCCCCCAAGAGACCCAGTACTTC
NA	TRBD1	TRBV4-1	TRBJ2-2	15	CASSPGTGGTGELFF	TGCGCCAGCAGCCCAGGGACAGGAGGGACCGGGGAGCTGTTTTTT
NA	NA	TRBV6-5	TRBJ2-7	11	CASTVEYEQYF	TGTGCCAGCACCGTAGAATACGAGCAGTACTTC
NA	TRBD1	TRBV4-1	TRBJ1-4	15	CASSLWTGSNEKLFF	TGCGCCAGCAGCCTCTGGACAGGGTCTAATGAAAAACTGTTTTTT
NA	TRBD1	TRBV11-3	TRBJ2-5	16	CASSLAGQGKDETQYF	TGTGCCAGCAGCTTAGCGGGACAGGGAAAGGATGAGACCCAGTACTTC
NA	TRBD1	TRBV7-8	TRBJ2-3	16	CASSSNRGIRTDTQYF	TGTGCCAGCAGCTCAAACAGGGGGATTAGAACAGATACGCAGTATTTT
NA	NA	TRBV5-1	TRBJ1-6	15	CASSLAGYENSPLHF	TGCGCCAGCAGCTTGGCAGGTTATGAGAATTCACCCCTCCACTTT
NA	NA	TRBV6-5	TRBJ1-1	14	CASSTFAINTEAFF	TGTGCCAGCAGTACTTTTGCCATTAACACTGAAGCTTTCTTT
NA	NA	TRBV25-1	TRBJ2-7	12	CASSGVLYEQYF	TGTGCCAGCAGTGGCGTACTTTACGAGCAGTACTTC
once	TRBD2	TRBV25-1	TRBJ2-1	15	CASSEGGGGRNEQFF	TGTGCCAGCAGTGAAGGCGGGGGGGGACGGAATGAGCAGTTCTTC
NA	NA	TRBV28	TRBJ1-2	14	CASSSGTFSYGYTF	TGTGCCAGCAGTTCCGGGACTTTTAGCTATGGCTACACCTTC
NA	NA	TRBV10-2	TRBJ1-5	16	CASSESPGNSNQPQHF	TGCGCCAGCAGTGAGTCGCCGGGAAATAGCAATCAGCCCCAGCATTTT
once	NA	TRBV6-2/TRBV6-3	TRBJ2-3	15	CASSSETGVTDTQYF	TGTGCCAGCAGTTCCGAGACAGGCGTCACAGATACGCAGTATTTT
NA	NA	TRBV27	TRBJ1-5	14	CASSFSSSNQPQHF	TGTGCCAGCAGTTTCTCGAGTAGCAATCAGCCCCAGCATTTT
NA	NA	TRBV29-1	TRBJ1-2	12	CSVGAPNYGYTF	TGCAGCGTTGGGGCTCCCAACTATGGCTACACCTTC
once	NA	TRBV7-2	TRBJ1-5	13	CASSLQEAQPQHF	TGTGCCAGCAGCTTGCAGGAAGCCCAGCCCCAGCATTTT
NA	NA	TRBV19	TRBJ2-1	17	CASTTSGPRSSYNEQFF	TGTGCCAGTACTACTTCTGGGCCGAGAAGCTCCTACAATGAGCAGTTCTTC
NA	NA	TRBV6-6	TRBJ2-1	16	CASSYSKAGNPNEQFF	TGTGCCAGCAGTTACTCGAAGGCAGGGAACCCCAATGAGCAGTTCTTC
NA	TRBD1	TRBV19	TRBJ2-7	13	CASQGQGPYEQYF	TGTGCCAGTCAGGGACAGGGTCCTTATGAGCAGTACTTC
once	TRBD1	TRBV10-3	TRBJ2-3	15	CAISATGGGTDTQYF	TGTGCCATCAGCGCGACAGGGGGCGGCACAGATACGCAGTATTTT
NA	NA	TRBV7-9	TRBJ1-2	13	CASSLVAEFGYTF	TGTGCCAGCAGCTTAGTGGCAGAATTTGGCTACACCTTC
NA	NA	TRBV6-6	TRBJ2-6	13	CASTGSGANVLTF	TGTGCCAGCACGGGCTCTGGGGCCAACGTCCTGACTTTC
NA	TRBD1	TRBV5-5	TRBJ2-1	16	CASAAGTGGSYNEQFF	TGTGCCAGCGCGGCCGGGACAGGGGGCTCCTACAATGAGCAGTTCTTC
NA	NA	TRBV15	TRBJ2-3	15	CATSRSTGITDTQYF	TGTGCCACCAGCAGATCGACAGGAATCACAGATACGCAGTATTTT
NA	NA	TRBV6-1	TRBJ2-3	17	CASSGPQRGSHPDTQYF	TGTGCCAGCAGTGGGCCCCAGCGAGGTTCCCACCCAGATACGCAGTATTTT
NA	TRBD1	TRBV5-1	TRBJ1-2	14	CASSKGQVDYGYTF	TGCGCCAGCAGCAAAGGACAGGTGGACTATGGCTACACCTTC
NA	NA	TRBV28	TRBJ2-7	12	CASTTGTYEQYF	TGTGCCAGCACGACGGGTACCTACGAGCAGTACTTC
NA	TRBD1	TRBV3-1/TRBV3-2	TRBJ2-7	14	CASSQRTGAYEQYF	TGTGCCAGCAGTCAGAGGACAGGAGCCTACGAGCAGTACTTC
NA	TRBD1	TRBV5-1	TRBJ2-3	16	CASSKGDRWNTDTQYF	TGCGCCAGCAGCAAAGGGGACAGGTGGAACACAGATACGCAGTATTTT
NA	NA	TRBV11-2	TRBJ2-6	15	CASSLFQSGANVLTF	TGTGCCAGCAGCTTATTCCAGTCTGGGGCCAACGTCCTGACTTTC
NA	NA	TRBV5-5	TRBJ1-5	15	CASSWGELPREPQHF	TGTGCCAGCAGCTGGGGAGAACTCCCAAGGGAGCCCCAGCATTTT
NA	TRBD1	TRBV5-1	TRBJ2-5	15	CASSLAGQVQETQYF	TGCGCCAGCAGCTTGGCAGGACAGGTCCAAGAGACCCAGTACTTC
NA	TRBD1	TRBV6-5	TRBJ2-7	12	CASTDRGYEQYF	TGTGCCAGCACGGACAGGGGTTACGAGCAGTACTTC
NA	TRBD2	TRBV7-8	TRBJ2-5	17	CASSLVGVAGGQETQYF	TGTGCCAGCAGCTTAGTAGGGGTAGCGGGGGGGCAAGAGACCCAGTACTTC
NA	TRBD2	TRBV3-1/TRBV3-2	TRBJ2-5	16	CASSLTSGGLQETQYF	TGTGCCAGCAGCTTAACTAGCGGGGGGCTTCAAGAGACCCAGTACTTC
NA	TRBD2	TRBV5-1	TRBJ2-1	17	CASSLAERGGLNNEQFF	TGCGCCAGCAGCTTGGCGGAGCGGGGGGGATTAAACAATGAGCAGTTCTTC
NA	TRBD1	TRBV6-5	TRBJ1-1	13	CASRGDRGTEAFF	TGTGCCAGCAGGGGTGACAGGGGCACTGAAGCTTTCTTT
NA	TRBD1	TRBV29-1	TRBJ1-4	13	CSVQGVLGEKLFF	TGCAGCGTTCAGGGGGTTCTGGGGGAAAAACTGTTTTTT
NA	TRBD1	TRBV6-5	TRBJ2-7	15	CASFGPGQGYHEQYF	TGTGCCAGCTTTGGACCGGGACAGGGTTATCACGAGCAGTACTTC
once	NA	TRBV11-3	TRBJ2-1	14	CASSLGQGSHEQFF	TGTGCCAGCAGCTTGGGGCAGGGGAGCCATGAGCAGTTCTTC
NA	NA	TRBV18	TRBJ2-7	15	CASSPPGLEPYEQYF	TGTGCCAGCTCACCACCGGGACTCGAGCCCTACGAGCAGTACTTC
NA	TRBD1	TRBV12-3/TRBV12-4	TRBJ2-1	13	CASSSGQGNEQFF	TGTGCCAGCAGTTCCGGACAGGGGAATGAGCAGTTCTTC
NA	TRBD1	TRBV19	TRBJ1-5	15	CASSIQGVRNQPQHF	TGTGCCAGTAGTATACAGGGGGTTCGCAATCAGCCCCAGCATTTT
NA	TRBD1	TRBV2	TRBJ2-7	15	CASSEIRDRWYEQYF	TGTGCCAGCAGTGAAATCCGGGACAGGTGGTACGAGCAGTACTTC
NA	TRBD2	TRBV6-5	TRBJ2-1	16	CASSYSSSGGADEQFF	TGTGCCAGCAGTTACTCGAGTAGCGGGGGGGCGGATGAGCAGTTCTTC
NA	TRBD1	TRBV5-6	TRBJ1-6	14	CASSSRDRGSPLHF	TGTGCCAGCAGCTCCCGGGACAGGGGTTCACCCCTCCACTTT
NA	TRBD1	TRBV4-3	TRBJ1-3	17	CASSQYFAGGLGNTIYF	TGCGCCAGCAGCCAATACTTCGCAGGGGGCCTCGGTAACACCATATATTTT
NA	NA	TRBV18	TRBJ2-4	16	CASSPGQTLAKNIQYF	TGTGCCAGCTCACCCGGACAGACCTTAGCCAAAAACATTCAGTACTTC
NA	TRBD1	TRBV19	TRBJ1-4	14	CATREGAVNEKLFF	TGTGCCACCCGAGAGGGGGCGGTTAATGAAAAACTGTTTTTT
NA	TRBD2	TRBV7-2	TRBJ2-3	16	CASSLVASGERDTQYF	TGTGCCAGCAGCTTAGTGGCTAGCGGGGAGCGGGATACGCAGTATTTT
NA	TRBD1	TRBV19	TRBJ2-7	13	CASSKGQGGEQYF	TGTGCCAGTAGTAAGGGACAGGGTGGCGAGCAGTACTTC
NA	TRBD1	TRBV27	TRBJ2-7	16	CASSKHYRGYPYEQYF	TGTGCCAGCAGCAAACACTACAGGGGGTACCCCTACGAGCAGTACTTC
NA	TRBD2	TRBV10-3	TRBJ2-7	14	CAISELAGSYEQYF	TGTGCCATCAGTGAACTAGCGGGCTCCTACGAGCAGTACTTC
once	TRBD1	TRBV5-1	TRBJ1-2	16	CASSEGTGAVSYGYTF	TGCGCCAGCAGCGAAGGGACAGGGGCGGTATCCTATGGCTACACCTTC
NA	NA	TRBV29-1	TRBJ1-2	12	CSTRDTDYGYTF	TGCAGCACCCGGGACACCGACTATGGCTACACCTTC
NA	TRBD1	TRBV11-2	TRBJ2-1	16	CASSLDAAGQANEQFF	TGTGCCAGCAGCTTAGATGCTGCAGGACAGGCGAATGAGCAGTTCTTC
NA	NA	TRBV15	TRBJ2-3	16	CATSRFRGRSTDTQYF	TGTGCCACCAGCAGATTCCGGGGGAGAAGCACAGATACGCAGTATTTT
NA	NA	TRBV7-9	TRBJ1-1	13	CASSLDSNTEAFF	TGTGCCAGCAGCTTAGACAGTAACACTGAAGCTTTCTTT
NA	TRBD2	TRBV15	TRBJ2-1	20	CATSRGQRTSWKGSYNEQFF	TGTGCCACCAGCAGAGGACAACGGACTAGCTGGAAAGGCTCCTACAATGAGCAGTTCTTC
NA	NA	TRBV5-1	TRBJ1-4	16	CASSPELQGRNEKLFF	TGCGCCAGCAGCCCAGAACTACAGGGTCGAAATGAAAAACTGTTTTTT